This T cell receptor beta chain is from a study of T cells in Graves' hyperthyroidism and ophthalmopathy. This clonotype has a handful of counts. Amplification of TCR beta CDR3 regions was performed using RNA transcripts as template. First-round RT-PCR of the TCR CDR3 relied on the HTBI primer set. TCRdb independently ran MiXCR on the multiplex PCR reads; one entry per CDR3 protein. The sample lists hundreds of thousands of distinct CDR3 sequences; over 35% were seen once. Germline CDR1 and CDR2: MGHRA and YSYEKL. The CDR3 consists of 14 residues. V dropped 1 base and J dropped 8 bases, with 11 bases sitting between them.

The chain carries TRBV4-1 and TRBJ1-4, with D possibly TRBD1 on 6 matching bases. Sequencing was done on a sample of blood. This sequence originates from a man aged 18 to 35 with Graves' hyperthyroidism. The CDR3 bases are TGCGCCAGCAGCCAAGTACAGGGCGAGGAAAAACTGTTTTTT. Its protein product is CASSQVQGEEKLFF.